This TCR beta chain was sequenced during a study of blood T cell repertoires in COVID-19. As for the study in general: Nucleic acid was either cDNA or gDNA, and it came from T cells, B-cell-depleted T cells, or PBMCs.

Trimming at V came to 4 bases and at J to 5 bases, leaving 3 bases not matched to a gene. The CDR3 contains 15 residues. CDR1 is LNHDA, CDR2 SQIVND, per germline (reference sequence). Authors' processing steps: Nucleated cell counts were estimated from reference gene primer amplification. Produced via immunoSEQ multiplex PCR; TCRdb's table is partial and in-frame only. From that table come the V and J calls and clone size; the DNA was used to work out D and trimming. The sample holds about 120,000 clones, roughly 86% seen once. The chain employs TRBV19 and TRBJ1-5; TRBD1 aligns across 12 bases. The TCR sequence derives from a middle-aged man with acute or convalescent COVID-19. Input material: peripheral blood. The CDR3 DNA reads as TGTGCCAGTAGTACGGGACAGGGGGCCCATCAGCCCCAGCATTTT. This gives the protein CASSTGQGAHQPQHF.